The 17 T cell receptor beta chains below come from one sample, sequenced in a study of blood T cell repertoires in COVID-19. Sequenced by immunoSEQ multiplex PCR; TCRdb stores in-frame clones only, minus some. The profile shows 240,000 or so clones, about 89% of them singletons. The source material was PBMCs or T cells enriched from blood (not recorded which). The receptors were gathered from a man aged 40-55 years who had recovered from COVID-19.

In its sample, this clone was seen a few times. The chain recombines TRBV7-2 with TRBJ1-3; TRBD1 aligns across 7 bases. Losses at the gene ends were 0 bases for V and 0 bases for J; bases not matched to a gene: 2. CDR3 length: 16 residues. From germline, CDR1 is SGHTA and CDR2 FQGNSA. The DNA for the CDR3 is TGTGCCAGCAGCTTAGCTCGGACAGGCTCTGGAAACACCATATATTTT. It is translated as CASSLARTGSGNTIYF.

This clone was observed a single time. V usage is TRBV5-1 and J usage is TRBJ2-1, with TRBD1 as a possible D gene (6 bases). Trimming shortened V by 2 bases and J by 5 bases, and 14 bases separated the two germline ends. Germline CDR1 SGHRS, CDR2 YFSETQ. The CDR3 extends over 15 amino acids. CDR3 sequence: CASSLTGNSDNEQFF. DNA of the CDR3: TGCGCCAGCAGCTTAACAGGGAATTCTGACAATGAGCAGTTCTTC.

For the CDR3, the DNA is TGTGCCAGCAGCCCGGCGACAGGGCGAACCGGGGAGCTGTTTTTT. Amino acids: CASSPATGRTGELFF. V gene TRBV7-9 combines with J gene TRBJ2-2, with 7 bases fitting TRBD1. Trimming cost V 5 bases and J 5 bases; bases outside gene matches: 8. CDR1 and CDR2 (germline): SEHNR, FQNEAQ (reference sequence). This CDR3 has 15 residues. The full variable domain, rest sourced from reference TRBV7-9 and TRBJ2-2, is DTGVSQNPRHKITKRGQNVTFRCDPISEHNRLYWYRQTLGQGPEFLTYFQNEAQLEKSRLLSDRFSAERPKGSFSTLEIQRTEQGDSAMYLCASSPATGRTGELFFGEGSRLTVL.

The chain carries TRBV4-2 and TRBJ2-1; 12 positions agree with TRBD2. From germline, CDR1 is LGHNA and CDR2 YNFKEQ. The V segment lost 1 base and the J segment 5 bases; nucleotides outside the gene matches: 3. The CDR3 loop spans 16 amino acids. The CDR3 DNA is TGTGCCAGCAGCCAAGCCCGACTAGCGGGGGACAATGAGCAGTTCTTC. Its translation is CASSQARLAGDNEQFF.

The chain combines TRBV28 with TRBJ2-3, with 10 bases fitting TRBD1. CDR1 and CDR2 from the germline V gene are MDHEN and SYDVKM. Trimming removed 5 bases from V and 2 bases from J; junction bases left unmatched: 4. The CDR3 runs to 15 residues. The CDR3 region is CASSGQGDLTDTQYF. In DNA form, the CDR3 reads TGTGCCAGCAGTGGACAGGGGGATCTCACAGATACGCAGTATTTT.

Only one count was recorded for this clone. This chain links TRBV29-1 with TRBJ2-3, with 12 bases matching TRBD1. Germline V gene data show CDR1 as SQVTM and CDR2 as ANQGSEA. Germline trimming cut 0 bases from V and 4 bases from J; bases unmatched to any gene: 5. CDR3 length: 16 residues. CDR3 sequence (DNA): TGCAGCGTTGAAGATTTCGGGACAGGGGGCGCAGATACGCAGTATTTT. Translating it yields CSVEDFGTGGADTQYF.

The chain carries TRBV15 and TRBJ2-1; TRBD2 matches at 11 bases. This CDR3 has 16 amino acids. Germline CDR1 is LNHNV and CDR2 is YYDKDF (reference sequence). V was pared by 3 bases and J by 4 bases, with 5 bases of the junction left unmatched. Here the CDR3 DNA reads TGTGCCACCAGCAGGTCCGGGACTAGCGGTTACAATGAGCAGTTCTTC. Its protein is CATSRSGTSGYNEQFF.

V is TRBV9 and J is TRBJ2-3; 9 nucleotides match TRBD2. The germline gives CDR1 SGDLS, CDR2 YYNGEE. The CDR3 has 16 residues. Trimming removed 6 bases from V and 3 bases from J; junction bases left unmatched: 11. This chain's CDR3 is CASNGEGTSTTDTQYF. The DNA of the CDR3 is TGTGCCAGCAACGGCGAGGGGACTAGCACTACAGATACGCAGTATTTT.

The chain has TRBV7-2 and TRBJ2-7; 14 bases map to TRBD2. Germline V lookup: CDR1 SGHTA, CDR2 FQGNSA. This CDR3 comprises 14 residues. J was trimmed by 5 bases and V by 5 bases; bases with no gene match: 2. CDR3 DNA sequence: TGTGCCAGCAGCGGGACTAGCGGGAGCCACGAGCAGTACTTC. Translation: CASSGTSGSHEQYF. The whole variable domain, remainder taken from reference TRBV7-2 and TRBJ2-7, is GAGVSQSPSNKVTEKGKDVELRCDPISGHTALYWYRQSLGQGLEFLIYFQGNSAPDKSGLPSDRFSAERTGGSVSTLTIQRTQQEDSAVYLCASSGTSGSHEQYFGPGTRLTVT.

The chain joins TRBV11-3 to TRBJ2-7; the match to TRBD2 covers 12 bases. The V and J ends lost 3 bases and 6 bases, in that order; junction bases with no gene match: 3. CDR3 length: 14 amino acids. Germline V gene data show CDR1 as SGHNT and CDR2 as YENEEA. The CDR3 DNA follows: TGTGCCAGCAGCTTGGGACTAGCGGGTCGCGAGCAGTACTTC. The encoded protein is CASSLGLAGREQYF.

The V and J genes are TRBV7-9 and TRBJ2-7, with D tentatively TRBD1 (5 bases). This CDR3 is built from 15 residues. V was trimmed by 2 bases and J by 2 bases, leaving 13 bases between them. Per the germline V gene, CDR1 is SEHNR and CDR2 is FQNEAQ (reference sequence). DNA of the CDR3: TGTGCCAGCAGCTTAAGGCAGGGTGGTGCCTACGAGCAGTACTTC. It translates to CASSLRQGGAYEQYF.

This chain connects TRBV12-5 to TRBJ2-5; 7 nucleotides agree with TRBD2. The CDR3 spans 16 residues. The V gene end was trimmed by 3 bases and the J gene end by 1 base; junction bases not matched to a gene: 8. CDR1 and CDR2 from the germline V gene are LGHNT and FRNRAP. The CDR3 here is CASGFLAQRGQETQYF. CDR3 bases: TGTGCTAGTGGTTTCCTAGCCCAGCGGGGCCAAGAGACCCAGTACTTC. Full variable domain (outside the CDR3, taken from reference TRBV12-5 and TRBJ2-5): DARVTQTPRHKVTEMGQEVTMRCQPILGHNTVFWYRQTMMQGLELLAYFRNRAPLDDSGMPKDRFSAEMPDATLATLKIQPSEPRDSAVYFCASGFLAQRGQETQYFGPGTRLLVL.

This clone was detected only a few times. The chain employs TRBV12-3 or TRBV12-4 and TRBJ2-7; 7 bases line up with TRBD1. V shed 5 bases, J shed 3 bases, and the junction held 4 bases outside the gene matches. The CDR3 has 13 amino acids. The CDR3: CASSPDRVYEQYF. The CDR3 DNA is TGTGCCAGCAGTCCAGACAGGGTCTACGAGCAGTACTTC.

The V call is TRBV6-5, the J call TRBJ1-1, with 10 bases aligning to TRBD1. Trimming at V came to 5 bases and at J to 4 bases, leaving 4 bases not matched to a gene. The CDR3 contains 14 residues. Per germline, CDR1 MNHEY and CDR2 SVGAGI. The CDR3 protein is CASSPTGGLTEAFF. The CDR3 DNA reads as TGTGCCAGCAGTCCGACAGGGGGCCTCACTGAAGCTTTCTTT.

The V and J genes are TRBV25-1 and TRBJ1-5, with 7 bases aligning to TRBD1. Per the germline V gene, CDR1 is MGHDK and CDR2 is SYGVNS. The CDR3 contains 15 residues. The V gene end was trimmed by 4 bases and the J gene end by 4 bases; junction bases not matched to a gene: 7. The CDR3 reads CASSGALQGNQPQHF. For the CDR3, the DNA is TGTGCCAGCAGTGGCGCGTTACAGGGGAATCAGCCCCAGCATTTT.

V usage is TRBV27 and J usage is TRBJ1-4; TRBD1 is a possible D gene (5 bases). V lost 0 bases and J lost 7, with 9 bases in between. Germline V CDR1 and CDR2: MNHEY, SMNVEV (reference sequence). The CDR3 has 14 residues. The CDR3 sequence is CASSLSWGGEKLFF. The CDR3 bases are TGTGCCAGCAGTTTATCGTGGGGGGGTGAAAAACTGTTTTTT.

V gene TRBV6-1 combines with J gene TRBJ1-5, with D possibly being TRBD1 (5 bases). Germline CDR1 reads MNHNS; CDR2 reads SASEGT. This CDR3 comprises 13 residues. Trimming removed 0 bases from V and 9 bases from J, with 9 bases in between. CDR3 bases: TGTGCCAGCAGTGAAGCTAGGGGTGGGCCCCAGCATTTT. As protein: CASSEARGGPQHF.